Below, one TCR beta chain is given with its context. The target antigen is unknown. Germline CDR1 is SGHTA and CDR2 is FQGTGA. The CDR3 loop spans 14 amino acids. V gave up 2 bases and J gave up 6 bases, with 12 bases separating them. The repertoire was sequenced with immunoSEQ multiplex PCR; TCRdb's copy has only in-frame clones and lacks some. The table has over 30,000 clones, approximately 85% seen once. These data originate in a study of T cells in narcolepsy. Overall study findings and caveats: Same-patient CSF and blood CD4+ T cell clonotypes included HCRT-specific and TRIB2-specific autoreactive ones. Autoreactive clonotypes reportedly recurred in blood of same and different patients, not controls.

The source material was CD45RA- memory CD4+ T cells from PBMCs. This receptor was obtained from a human donor with narcolepsy. The chain employs TRBV7-3 and TRBJ2-3; no firm D call. The CDR3 region has the DNA TGTGCCAGCAGCTTAGTACCCGGGTGGGATACGCAGTATTTT. Translating gives CASSLVPGWDTQYF.